Listed below are T cell receptor beta chains from one sample, sequenced in a study of blood T cell repertoires in COVID-19. Clones were read by immunoSEQ multiplex PCR, and TCRdb kept only the in-frame ones, dropping some. This table has some 64,000 clones, nearly 90% appearing once. The sequenced material came from peripheral blood. The receptors derive from an older man with acute or convalescent COVID-19. Each CDR3 is given with its conserved first and last residue. The D gene is left open where the match is weak. Clone sizes are given selectively: once, few, many, or a class where the clone is expanded.

v_gene	abundance	j_gene	d_gene	CDR3nt	CDR3aa
TRBV28	.	TRBJ1-2	.	TGTGCCAGCATCGGGGGAGACGGCTACACCTTC	CASIGGDGYTF
TRBV7-7	few	TRBJ2-5	.	TGTGCTAGCAGCTTAGAACCATCCGGGACAACTCAAGAGACCCAGTACTTC	CASSLEPSGTTQETQYF
TRBV29-1	.	TRBJ1-1	.	TGCAGCGTTATTCAACAGAACACTGAAGCTTTCTTT	CSVIQQNTEAFF
TRBV9	.	TRBJ1-5	.	TGTGCCAGCAGCGCCGACCCGGGGTTTTCGCGGCCCCAGCATTTT	CASSADPGFSRPQHF
TRBV30	.	TRBJ1-1	.	TGTGCCTGGAGGTTCGCGAATCCTGAAGCTTTCTTT	CAWRFANPEAFF
TRBV7-2	.	TRBJ1-6	.	TGTGCCAGCAGCTTCAGCAGGGGTTATAATTCACCCCTCCACTTT	CASSFSRGYNSPLHF
TRBV19	.	TRBJ1-4	TRBD1	TGTGCCAGTAGTATGCGTCAGGGGGCTCCCAATGAAAAACTGTTTTTT	CASSMRQGAPNEKLFF
TRBV6-5	.	TRBJ2-5	TRBD2	TGTGCCAGCAGTTCCTTGGGACTAGCGGAAGAGACCCAGTACTTC	CASSSLGLAEETQYF
TRBV6-2/TRBV6-3	.	TRBJ2-5	.	TGTGCCAGCAGTCTGGGGAGACGAGAGACCCAGTACTTC	CASSLGRRETQYF
TRBV7-9	.	TRBJ2-1	.	TGTGCCAGCAGCTTCGCCCCCTCACCTAACAATGAGCAGTTCTTC	CASSFAPSPNNEQFF
TRBV28	once	TRBJ2-7	TRBD1	TGTGCCAGCAGTGTCGCCGGGACAGGGGGCTCCTACGAGCAGTACTTC	CASSVAGTGGSYEQYF
TRBV7-3	.	TRBJ2-1	.	TGTGCCAGCAGCTTTTTATGGACAGAGTACAATGAGCAGTTCTTC	CASSFLWTEYNEQFF
TRBV10-3	.	TRBJ2-5	.	TGTGCCATCAGTGAAGGCAGTTCGAGGGAGACCCAGTACTTC	CAISEGSSRETQYF
TRBV2	.	TRBJ1-5	.	TGTGCCAGCAGACAAAGCGGGGAAAGTCAGCCCCAGCATTTT	CASRQSGESQPQHF
TRBV4-3	.	TRBJ2-5	TRBD2	TGCGCCAGCAGCCCTCACGTAGCGGGGACCAGGGAGACCCAGTACTTC	CASSPHVAGTRETQYF
TRBV13	.	TRBJ2-3	TRBD2	TGTGCCAGCAGACTTTCCGGGACTAGCGGCCGCACAGATACGCAGTATTTT	CASRLSGTSGRTDTQYF
TRBV7-2	.	TRBJ2-3	TRBD2	TGTGCCAGCAGCATTCTAGCGGGGAAAAGCTATGGAAAGCCAGATACGCAGTATTTT	CASSILAGKSYGKPDTQYF
TRBV5-4	.	TRBJ2-5	TRBD2	TGTGCCAGCAGCTCTGGAGGCGGGGGGCCCCGGGAGACCCAGTACTTC	CASSSGGGGPRETQYF
TRBV30	.	TRBJ2-7	.	TGTGCCTGGGGTTTCACCTACGAGCAGTACTTC	CAWGFTYEQYF
TRBV5-6	.	TRBJ1-2	.	TGTGCCAGCAGCTTGGGAAGGGGATGGTATGGCTACACCTTC	CASSLGRGWYGYTF
TRBV19	.	TRBJ1-3	TRBD1	TGTGCCAGTAGTATCGGGCAGGGGGCTGGAAACACCATATATTTT	CASSIGQGAGNTIYF
TRBV11-2	.	TRBJ2-7	TRBD2	TGTGCCAGCAGCTTAGAGGGCGGGGGGGCCTACGAGCAGTACTTC	CASSLEGGGAYEQYF
TRBV6-5	.	TRBJ1-2	.	TGTGCCAGCAGAGAGGGCTCCGGCTACACCTTC	CASREGSGYTF
TRBV12-3/TRBV12-4	.	TRBJ1-5	.	TGTGCCAGCAGCCTGAATCAGCCCCAGCATTTT	CASSLNQPQHF
TRBV7-2	.	TRBJ2-2	.	TGTGCCAGCAGCTTGTTCACTACGAACACCGGGGAGCTGTTTTTT	CASSLFTTNTGELFF
TRBV18	.	TRBJ2-6	.	TGTGCCAGCTCACCAATCCAGTCTGGGGCCAACGTCCTGACTTTC	CASSPIQSGANVLTF
TRBV28	once	TRBJ1-5	.	TGTGCCAGCAGTTCGGTAGGACAGACAAATCAGCCCCAGCATTTT	CASSSVGQTNQPQHF
TRBV4-1	.	TRBJ2-3	TRBD2	TGCGCCAGCAGCCGTCCTTCCGGGGCGGGGGGCACAGATACGCAGTATTTT	CASSRPSGAGGTDTQYF
TRBV7-8	.	TRBJ1-5	.	TGTGCCAGCAGCTTTGGGGGCTGGCAGCCCCAGCATTTT	CASSFGGWQPQHF
TRBV5-5	.	TRBJ1-4	TRBD1	TGTGCCAGCAGCCCTTACCCTGACTATTTCGGACAGGCCGAAAATGAAAAACTGTTTTTT	CASSPYPDYFGQAENEKLFF
TRBV4-2	.	TRBJ2-7	TRBD1	TGTGCCAGCAGCCAGGGACAGGGTTCATCCTACGAGCAGTACTTC	CASSQGQGSSYEQYF
TRBV6-2/TRBV6-3	.	TRBJ1-5	.	TGTGCCAGCAGTTACGAGCAGGGGCCCTATCAGCCCCAGCATTTT	CASSYEQGPYQPQHF
TRBV6-5	.	TRBJ1-6	.	TGTGCCAGCAGTTACAGGGGTTATTCACCCCTCCACTTT	CASSYRGYSPLHF
TRBV6-5	.	TRBJ1-2	TRBD1	TGTGCCAGCGCGGTGCGGGGAGGGACAGGTCATGGCTACACCTTC	CASAVRGGTGHGYTF
TRBV14	.	TRBJ1-1	.	TGTGCCAGCAGCCGACAAATGAACACTGAAGCTTTCTTT	CASSRQMNTEAFF
TRBV29-1	once	TRBJ2-3	.	TGCAGCGTGCCTGACAGGAAAAGCACAGATACGCAGTATTTT	CSVPDRKSTDTQYF
TRBV6-5	once	TRBJ1-2	.	TGTGCCAGCAAGATACAGGGACGGGGCTACACCTTC	CASKIQGRGYTF
TRBV11-2	.	TRBJ2-3	.	TGTGCCAGCAGCGGCTGGCTAGGTACGCAGTATTTT	CASSGWLGTQYF
TRBV9	.	TRBJ2-1	.	TGTGCCAGCAGCGTAGACGGGGTGAAATACAATGAGCAGTTCTTC	CASSVDGVKYNEQFF
TRBV5-1	.	TRBJ2-1	.	TGCGCCAGCAGCTTGGCGGGGAACCCCTACAATGAGCAGTTCTTC	CASSLAGNPYNEQFF
TRBV11-3	once	TRBJ2-5	TRBD1	TGTGCCAGCAGCAACAGGGGGCGCGGAGAGACCCAGTACTTC	CASSNRGRGETQYF
TRBV5-4	.	TRBJ1-1	.	TGTGCCAAGGCGGGGGAGCTTGAAGCTTTCTTT	CAKAGELEAFF
TRBV9	.	TRBJ2-1	TRBD2	TGTGCCAGCAGCGTAGCAGCGGGGACTTACAATGAGCAGTTCTTC	CASSVAAGTYNEQFF
TRBV5-4	.	TRBJ2-7	.	TGTGCCAGCAGCTTGTTTAGTTCAGGGTTTAACGAGCAGTACTTC	CASSLFSSGFNEQYF
TRBV5-1	.	TRBJ2-1	TRBD2	TGCGCCAGCAGCCATGGGAGCGGGGGGGCCCCCGAGCAGTTCTTC	CASSHGSGGAPEQFF
TRBV6-5	.	TRBJ1-4	.	TGTGCCACCTGGACAGCAAATGAAAAACTGTTTTTT	CATWTANEKLFF
TRBV19	.	TRBJ2-1	.	TGTGCCAGTAGACCAGCTACTCGGGGGACCGAGCAGTTCTTC	CASRPATRGTEQFF
TRBV19	.	TRBJ2-1	TRBD1	TGTGCCAGTAGTTGGTCCGGACAGGGTCGGAATGAGCAGTTCTTC	CASSWSGQGRNEQFF
TRBV20-1	.	TRBJ2-1	.	TGCAGTGCTAGTTTACGAGTCTCCTACAATGAGCAGTTCTTC	CSASLRVSYNEQFF
TRBV11-2	once	TRBJ2-4	TRBD1	TGTGCCAGCAGCACCCGGGACAGGGACATTCAGTACTTC	CASSTRDRDIQYF
TRBV2	.	TRBJ2-1	.	TGTGCCAGCAGTGGGCGCAGGCAGGAAGTGAATGAGCAGTTCTTC	CASSGRRQEVNEQFF
TRBV5-4	.	TRBJ2-7	TRBD2	TGTGCCAGCAGCTCCGGACTAGCGGGGGCTAGCTCCTACGAGCAGTACTTC	CASSSGLAGASSYEQYF
TRBV7-3	once	TRBJ2-5	.	TGTGCCAGCAGCTTCGGAGGAGGGGAGACCCAGTACTTC	CASSFGGGETQYF